These 8 T cell receptor beta chains came from one sample sequenced in a study of neurological immune-mediated disorders. TCRdb passed the 5' RACE reads through MiXCR, listing each CDR3 protein once. The sample contains about 38,000 distinct CDR3 sequences, under 14% of which appear only once. Sequencing used CD4+ T cells from blood. These TCRs come from a woman in her 30s with HTLV-1-associated myelopathy (HAM/TSP).

This clonotype was seen a handful of times. The chain recombines TRBV5-1 with TRBJ2-7, with D unresolved. There are 15 residues in the CDR3. The V end lost 5 bases, the J end lost 5 bases, and 20 bases lay between the germline ends. Germline CDR1 is SGHRS and CDR2 is YFSETQ. The CDR3 protein is CASRLGTGPLDEQYF. The CDR3 nucleotides are TGCGCCAGCAGACTTGGAACTGGACCTCTTGACGAGCAGTACTTC.

As to this clonotype: The junction differs from germline at one of its ends, possibly a read error. This chain joins TRBV14 and TRBJ2-7, with 10 bases aligning to TRBD1. The CDR3 loop spans 18 amino acids. Germline V gene lookup returns CDR1 SGHDN and CDR2 FVKESK. CDR3 sequence: CARSQNGIGTGDSYEKYF. The CDR3 bases are TGTGCCAGAAGCCAAAATGGCATTGGGACAGGGGATTCATACGAGAAGTACTTC.

This clonotype occurred many times. The genes are TRBV20-1 and TRBJ2-7; no reliable D call. Per the germline V gene, CDR1 is DFQATT and CDR2 is SNEGSKA (reference sequence). V lost 1 base to trimming and J lost 4 bases, with 14 bases between them. The length of the CDR3 is 14 residues. The CDR3 sequence is CSARGTRTAYEQYF. CDR3 DNA: TGCAGTGCTAGAGGAACCAGGACCGCGTACGAGCAGTACTTC.

This clonotype was seen at least ten times. The chain joins TRBV6-1 to TRBJ1-2; 8 bases align to TRBD1. The J segment lost 6 bases and the V segment lost 5 bases, leaving 11 bases of the junction unmatched. The CDR3 runs to 15 residues. CDR1 and CDR2 from the germline V gene are MNHNS and SASEGT. CDR3 sequence (DNA): TGTGCCAGCAGTTATCGACAGGGGAGCGCTGATGGCTACACCTTC. As protein: CASSYRQGSADGYTF.

At least ten counts were recorded for this clonotype. The chain recombines TRBV5-5 with TRBJ1-2; weak D call: TRBD1 (5 bases). This CDR3 contains 15 residues. Germline CDR1 is SGHKS and CDR2 is YYEKEE (reference sequence). Trimming left V 2 bases short and J 4 bases short, with 15 bases between. The chain's CDR3 is CASSFTDLGAYGYTF. CDR3 in DNA: TGTGCCAGCAGCTTCACCGATCTTGGGGCCTATGGCTACACCTTC.

The sample holds many counts of this clonotype. The chain employs TRBV20-1 and TRBJ1-5; D remains ambiguous. V shed 3 bases and J shed 1 base, with 4 bases lying between them. CDR1 and CDR2 (germline): DFQATT, SNEGSKA (reference sequence). This CDR3 is 12 amino acids long. CDR3 loop: CSASGSNQPQHF. CDR3 DNA sequence: TGCAGTGCTAGTGGCAGCAATCAGCCCCAGCATTTT.

The genes are TRBV11-2 and TRBJ2-3; 8 bases align to TRBD2. CDR3 length: 16 amino acids. V trimming: 3 bases; J trimming: 2 bases; junction bases outside the gene matches: 7. CDR1 is SGHAT, CDR2 FQNNGV, per germline. CDR3 in DNA: TGTGCCAGCAGCTTGAGGAGCGGGGGAAACACAGATACGCAGTATTTT. Its translation is CASSLRSGGNTDTQYF.

There are many counts of this clonotype. V usage is TRBV18 and J usage is TRBJ1-4, with D possibly being TRBD1 (5 bases). This CDR3 comprises 14 residues. With 3 bases removed from V and 7 bases from J, the gap between germline ends came to 12 bases. CDR1 KGHSH and CDR2 LQKENI come from the germline V gene. The CDR3 nucleotides read TGTGCCAGCTCACCGGCAGGGTTTAGTGAAAAACTGTTTTTT. Its translation is CASSPAGFSEKLFF.